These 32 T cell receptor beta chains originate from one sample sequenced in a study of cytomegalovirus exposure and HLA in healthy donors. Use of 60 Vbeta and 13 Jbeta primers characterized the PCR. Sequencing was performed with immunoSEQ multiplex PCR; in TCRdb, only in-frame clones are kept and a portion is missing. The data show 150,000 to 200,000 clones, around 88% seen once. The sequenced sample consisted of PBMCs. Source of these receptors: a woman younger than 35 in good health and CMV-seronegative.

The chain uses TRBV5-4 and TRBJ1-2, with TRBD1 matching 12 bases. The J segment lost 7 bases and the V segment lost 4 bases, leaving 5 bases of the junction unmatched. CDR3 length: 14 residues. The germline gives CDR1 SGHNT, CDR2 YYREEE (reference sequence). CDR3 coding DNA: TGTGCCAGCAGCCCGGGACAGGGGGCGGGTGGCTACACCTTC. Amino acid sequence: CASSPGQGAGGYTF.

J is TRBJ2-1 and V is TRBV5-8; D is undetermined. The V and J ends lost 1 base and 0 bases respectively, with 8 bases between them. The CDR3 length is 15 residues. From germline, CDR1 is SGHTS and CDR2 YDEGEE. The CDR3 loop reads CASSLLSPSYNEQFF. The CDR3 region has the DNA TGTGCCAGCAGCTTGCTCAGTCCCTCCTACAATGAGCAGTTCTTC.

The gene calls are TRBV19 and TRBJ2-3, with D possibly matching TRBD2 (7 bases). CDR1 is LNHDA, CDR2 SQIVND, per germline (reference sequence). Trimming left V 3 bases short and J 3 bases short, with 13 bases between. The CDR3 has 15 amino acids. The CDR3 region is CASSISAGATDTQYF. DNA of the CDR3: TGTGCCAGTAGTATTTCGGCGGGGGCGACAGATACGCAGTATTTT.

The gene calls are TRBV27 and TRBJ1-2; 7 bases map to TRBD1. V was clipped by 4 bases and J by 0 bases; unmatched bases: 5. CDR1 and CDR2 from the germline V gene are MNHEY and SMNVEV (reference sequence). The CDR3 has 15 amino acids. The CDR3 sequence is CASSYNRGTNYGYTF. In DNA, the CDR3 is TGTGCCAGCAGTTACAACAGGGGAACTAACTATGGCTACACCTTC.

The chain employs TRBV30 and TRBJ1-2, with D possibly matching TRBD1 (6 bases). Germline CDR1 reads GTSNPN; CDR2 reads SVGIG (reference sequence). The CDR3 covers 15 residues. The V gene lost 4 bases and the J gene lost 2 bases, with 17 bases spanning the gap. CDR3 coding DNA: TGTGCCTGGACCTTCAGGGGCCACCCAAACTATGGCTACACCTTC. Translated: CAWTFRGHPNYGYTF. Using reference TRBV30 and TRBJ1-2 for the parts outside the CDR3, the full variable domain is SQTIHQWPATLVQPVGSPLSLECTVEGTSNPNLYWYRQAAGRGLQLLFYSVGIGQISSEVPQNLSASRPQDRQFILSSKKLLLSDSGFYLCAWTFRGHPNYGYTFGSGTRLTVV.

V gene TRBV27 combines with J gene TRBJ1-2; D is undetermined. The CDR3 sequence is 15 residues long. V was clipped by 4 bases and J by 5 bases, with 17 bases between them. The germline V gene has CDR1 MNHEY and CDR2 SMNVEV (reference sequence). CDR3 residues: CASSYTPHIPYGYTF. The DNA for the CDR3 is TGTGCCAGCAGTTACACCCCCCACATCCCGTATGGCTACACCTTC.

CDR3 protein: CASSPRGGSQPQHF. The CDR3 DNA sequence: TGTGCCAGCAGCCCTCGTGGGGGGAGTCAGCCCCAGCATTTT. This chain links TRBV7-8 with TRBJ1-5; possibly TRBD1 for D (5 bases). The germline gives CDR1 SGHVS, CDR2 FQNEAQ. The V end was cut by 5 bases, the J end by 6 bases, with 14 bases between. The CDR3 contains 14 residues.

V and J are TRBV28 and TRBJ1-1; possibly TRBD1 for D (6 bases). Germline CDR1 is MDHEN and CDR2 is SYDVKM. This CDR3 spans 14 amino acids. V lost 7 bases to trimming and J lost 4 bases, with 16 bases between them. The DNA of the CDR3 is TGTGCCAGCAAAAAACAGGGTAGGGGCACTGAAGCTTTCTTT. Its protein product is CASKKQGRGTEAFF.

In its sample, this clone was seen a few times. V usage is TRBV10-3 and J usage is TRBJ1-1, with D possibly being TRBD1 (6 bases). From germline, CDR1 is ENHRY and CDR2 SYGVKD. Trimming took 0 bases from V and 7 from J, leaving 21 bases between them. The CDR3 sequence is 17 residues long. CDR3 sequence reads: CAISESNGVTGINEAFF. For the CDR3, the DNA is TGTGCCATCAGTGAGTCGAACGGTGTTACAGGGATTAATGAAGCTTTCTTT.

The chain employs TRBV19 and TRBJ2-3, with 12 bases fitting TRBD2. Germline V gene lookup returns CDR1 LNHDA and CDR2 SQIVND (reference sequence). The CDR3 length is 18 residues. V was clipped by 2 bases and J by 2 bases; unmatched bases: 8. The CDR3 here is CASSIRTSSGGDTDTQYF. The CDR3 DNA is TGTGCCAGTAGTATAAGGACCTCTAGCGGGGGGGACACAGATACGCAGTATTTT. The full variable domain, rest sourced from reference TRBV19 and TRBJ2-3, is DGGITQSPKYLFRKEGQNVTLSCEQNLNHDAMYWYRQDPGQGLRLIYYSQIVNDFQKGDIAEGYSVSREKKESFPLTVTSAQKNPTAFYLCASSIRTSSGGDTDTQYFGPGTRLTVL.

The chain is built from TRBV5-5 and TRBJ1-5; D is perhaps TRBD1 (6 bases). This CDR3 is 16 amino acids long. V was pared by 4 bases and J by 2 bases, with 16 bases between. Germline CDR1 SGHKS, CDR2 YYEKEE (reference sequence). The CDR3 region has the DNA TGTGCCAGCAGCCGGGGGGGCCTTCGAGGCAATCAGCCCCAGCATTTT. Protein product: CASSRGGLRGNQPQHF.

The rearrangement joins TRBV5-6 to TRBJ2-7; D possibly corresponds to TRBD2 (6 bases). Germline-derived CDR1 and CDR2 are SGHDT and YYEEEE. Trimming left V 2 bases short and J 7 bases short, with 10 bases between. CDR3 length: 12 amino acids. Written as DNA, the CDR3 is TGTGCCAGCAGCTTTCGGGGGATGGAGCAGTACTTC. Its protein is CASSFRGMEQYF. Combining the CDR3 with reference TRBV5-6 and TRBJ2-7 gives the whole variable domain DAGVTQSPTHLIKTRGQQVTLRCSPKSGHDTVSWYQQALGQGPQFIFQYYEEEERQRGNFPDRFSGHQFPNYSSELNVNALLLGDSALYLCASSFRGMEQYFGPGTRLTVT.

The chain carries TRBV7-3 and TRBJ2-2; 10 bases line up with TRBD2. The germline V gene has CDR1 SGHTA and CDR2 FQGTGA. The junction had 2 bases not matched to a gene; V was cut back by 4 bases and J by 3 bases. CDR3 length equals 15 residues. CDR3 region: CASSYSGGYTGELFF. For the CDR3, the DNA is TGTGCCAGCAGCTATAGCGGGGGGTACACCGGGGAGCTGTTTTTT.

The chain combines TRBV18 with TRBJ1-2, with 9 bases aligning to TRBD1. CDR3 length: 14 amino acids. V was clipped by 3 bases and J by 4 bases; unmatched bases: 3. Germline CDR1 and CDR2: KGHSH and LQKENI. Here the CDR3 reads CASSPDRGLYGYTF. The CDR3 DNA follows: TGTGCCAGCTCACCGGACAGGGGCCTCTATGGCTACACCTTC.

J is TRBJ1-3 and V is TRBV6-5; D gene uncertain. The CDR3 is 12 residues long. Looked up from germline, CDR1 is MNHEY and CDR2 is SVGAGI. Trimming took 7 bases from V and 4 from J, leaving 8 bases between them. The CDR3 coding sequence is TGTGCCAGCAAGACGGGGGGAAACACCATATATTTT. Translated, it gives CASKTGGNTIYF.

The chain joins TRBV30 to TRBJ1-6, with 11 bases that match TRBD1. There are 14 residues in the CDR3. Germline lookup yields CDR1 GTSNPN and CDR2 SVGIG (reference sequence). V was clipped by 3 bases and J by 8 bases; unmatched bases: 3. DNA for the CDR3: TGTGCCTGGAGCCCGGGACAGGGGGATTCACCCCTCCACTTT. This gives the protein CAWSPGQGDSPLHF. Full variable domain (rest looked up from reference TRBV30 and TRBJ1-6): SQTIHQWPATLVQPVGSPLSLECTVEGTSNPNLYWYRQAAGRGLQLLFYSVGIGQISSEVPQNLSASRPQDRQFILSSKKLLLSDSGFYLCAWSPGQGDSPLHFGNGTRLTVT.

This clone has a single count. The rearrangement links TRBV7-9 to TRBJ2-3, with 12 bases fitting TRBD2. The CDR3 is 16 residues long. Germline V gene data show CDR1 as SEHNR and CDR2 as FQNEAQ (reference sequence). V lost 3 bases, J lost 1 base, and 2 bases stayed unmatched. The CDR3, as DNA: TGTGCCAGCAGCTTGGCTAGCGGGAGGGGCACAGATACGCAGTATTTT. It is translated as CASSLASGRGTDTQYF.

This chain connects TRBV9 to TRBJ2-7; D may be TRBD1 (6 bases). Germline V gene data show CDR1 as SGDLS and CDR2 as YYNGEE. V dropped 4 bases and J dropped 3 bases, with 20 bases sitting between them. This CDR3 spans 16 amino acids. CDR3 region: CASSLSGGQGNYEQYF. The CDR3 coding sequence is TGTGCCAGCAGCCTTAGTGGGGGACAAGGGAACTACGAGCAGTACTTC. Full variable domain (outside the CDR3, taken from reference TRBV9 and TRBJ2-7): DSGVTQTPKHLITATGQRVTLRCSPRSGDLSVYWYQQSLDQGLQFLIQYYNGEERAKGNILERFSAQQFPDLHSELNLSSLELGDSALYFCASSLSGGQGNYEQYFGPGTRLTVT.

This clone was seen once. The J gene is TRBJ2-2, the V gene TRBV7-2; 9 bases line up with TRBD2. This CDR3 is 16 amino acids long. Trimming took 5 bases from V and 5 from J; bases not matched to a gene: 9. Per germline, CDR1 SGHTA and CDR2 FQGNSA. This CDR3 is CASSLVRTSATGELFF. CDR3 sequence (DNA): TGTGCCAGCAGCCTAGTTCGGACTAGCGCTACCGGGGAGCTGTTTTTT.

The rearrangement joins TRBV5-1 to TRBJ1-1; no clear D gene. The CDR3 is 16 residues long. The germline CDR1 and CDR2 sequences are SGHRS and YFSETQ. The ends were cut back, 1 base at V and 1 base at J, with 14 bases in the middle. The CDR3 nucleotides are TGCGCCAGCAGCTTGCATTTTACGGTCGCGAACACTGAAGCTTTCTTT. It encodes CASSLHFTVANTEAFF.

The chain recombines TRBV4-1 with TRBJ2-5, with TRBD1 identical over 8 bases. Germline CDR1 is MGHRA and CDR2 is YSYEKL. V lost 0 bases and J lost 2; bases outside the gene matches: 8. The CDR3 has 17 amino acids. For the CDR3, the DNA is TGCGCCAGCAGCCAAGATGCAGGGGGCCTTGAACAAGAGACCCAGTACTTC. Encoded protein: CASSQDAGGLEQETQYF.

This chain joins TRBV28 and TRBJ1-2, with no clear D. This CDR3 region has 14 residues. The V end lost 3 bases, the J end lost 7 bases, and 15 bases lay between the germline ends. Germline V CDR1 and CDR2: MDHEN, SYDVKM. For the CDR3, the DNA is TGTGCCAGCAGTTTCTCCCCCTCGGGATTTGGCTACACCTTC. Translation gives CASSFSPSGFGYTF.

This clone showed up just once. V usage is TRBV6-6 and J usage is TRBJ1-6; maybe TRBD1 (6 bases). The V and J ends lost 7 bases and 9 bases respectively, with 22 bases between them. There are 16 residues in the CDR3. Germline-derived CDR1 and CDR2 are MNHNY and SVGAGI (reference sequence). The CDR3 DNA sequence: TGTGCCAGCATTTCCCGAGGCGGGCAGGGGAGTTCACCCCTCCACTTT. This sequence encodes CASISRGGQGSSPLHF.

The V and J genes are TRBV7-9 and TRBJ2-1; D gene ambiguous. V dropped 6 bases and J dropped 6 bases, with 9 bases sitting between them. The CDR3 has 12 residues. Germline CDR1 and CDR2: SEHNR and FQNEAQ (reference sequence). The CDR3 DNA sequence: TGTGCCAGCAGTAGTTTACGCAATGAGCAGTTCTTC. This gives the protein CASSSLRNEQFF.

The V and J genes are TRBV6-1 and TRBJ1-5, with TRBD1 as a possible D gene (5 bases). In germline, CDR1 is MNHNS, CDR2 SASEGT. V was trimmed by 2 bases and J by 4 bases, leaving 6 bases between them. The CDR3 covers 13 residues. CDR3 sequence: CASSEQGNQPQHF. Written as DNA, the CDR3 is TGTGCCAGCAGTGAACAGGGAAATCAGCCCCAGCATTTT.

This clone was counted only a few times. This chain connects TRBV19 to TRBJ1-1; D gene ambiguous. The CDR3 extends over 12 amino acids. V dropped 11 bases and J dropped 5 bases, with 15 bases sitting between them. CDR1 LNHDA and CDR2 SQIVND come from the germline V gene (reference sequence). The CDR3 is CAARTGETEAFF. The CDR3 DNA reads TGTGCCGCTAGAACCGGTGAAACTGAAGCTTTCTTT.

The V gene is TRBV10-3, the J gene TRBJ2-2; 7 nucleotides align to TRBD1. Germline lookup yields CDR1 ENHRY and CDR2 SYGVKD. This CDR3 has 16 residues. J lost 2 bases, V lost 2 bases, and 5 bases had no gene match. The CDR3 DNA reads TGTGCCATCAGTGAGGCTTGGACAGGCAACACCGGGGAGCTGTTTTTT. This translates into CAISEAWTGNTGELFF.

The CDR3 DNA reads as TGTGCCAGCAGTGATGGGAGATTATCGACCTACGAGCAGTACTTC. This gives the protein CASSDGRLSTYEQYF. The chain combines TRBV25-1 with TRBJ2-7; a weak D match, TRBD2 (5 bases). V lost 3 bases and J lost 2, with 14 bases in between. This CDR3 is 15 amino acids long. The germline V gene has CDR1 MGHDK and CDR2 SYGVNS.

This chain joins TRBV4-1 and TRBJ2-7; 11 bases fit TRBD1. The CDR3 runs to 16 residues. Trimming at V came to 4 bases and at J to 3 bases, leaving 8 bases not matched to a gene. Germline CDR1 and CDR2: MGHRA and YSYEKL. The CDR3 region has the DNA TGCGCCAGCAGCCTACTAATGGGACAGGGGGTCTACGAGCAGTACTTC. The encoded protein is CASSLLMGQGVYEQYF.

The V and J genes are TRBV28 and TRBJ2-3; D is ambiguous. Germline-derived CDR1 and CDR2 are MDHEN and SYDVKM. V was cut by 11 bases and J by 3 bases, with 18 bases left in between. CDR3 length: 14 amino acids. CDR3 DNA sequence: TGTGCCGCCCGCAGACTCCTCCGAACAGATACGCAGTATTTT. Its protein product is CAARRLLRTDTQYF.

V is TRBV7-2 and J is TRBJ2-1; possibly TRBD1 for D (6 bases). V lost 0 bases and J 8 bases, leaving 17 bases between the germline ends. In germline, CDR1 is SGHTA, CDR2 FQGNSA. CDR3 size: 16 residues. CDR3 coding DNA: TGTGCCAGCAGCTTAGCGTTTAGAGGGGGTTCCCATGAGCAGTTCTTC. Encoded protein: CASSLAFRGGSHEQFF.

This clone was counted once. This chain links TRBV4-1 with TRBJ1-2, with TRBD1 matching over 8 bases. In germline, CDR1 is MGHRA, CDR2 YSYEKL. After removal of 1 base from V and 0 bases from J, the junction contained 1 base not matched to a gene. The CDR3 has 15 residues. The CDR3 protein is CASSQVQGANYGYTF. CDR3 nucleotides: TGCGCCAGCAGCCAAGTACAGGGGGCTAACTATGGCTACACCTTC.